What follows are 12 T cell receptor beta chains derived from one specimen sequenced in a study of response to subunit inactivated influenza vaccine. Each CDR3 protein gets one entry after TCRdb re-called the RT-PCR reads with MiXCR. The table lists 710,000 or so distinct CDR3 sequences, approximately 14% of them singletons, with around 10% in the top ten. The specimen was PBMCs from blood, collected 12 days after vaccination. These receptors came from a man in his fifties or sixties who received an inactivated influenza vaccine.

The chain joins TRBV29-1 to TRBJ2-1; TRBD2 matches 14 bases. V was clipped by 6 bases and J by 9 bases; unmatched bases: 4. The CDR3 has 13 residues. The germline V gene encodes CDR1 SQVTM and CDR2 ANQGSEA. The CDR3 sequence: CSVEGLAGAEQFF. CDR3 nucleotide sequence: TGCAGCGTCGAGGGACTAGCGGGAGCTGAGCAGTTCTTC.

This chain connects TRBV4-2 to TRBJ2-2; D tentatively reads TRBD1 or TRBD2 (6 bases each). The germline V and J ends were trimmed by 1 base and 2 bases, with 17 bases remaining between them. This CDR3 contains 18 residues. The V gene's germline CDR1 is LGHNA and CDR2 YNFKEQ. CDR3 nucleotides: TGTGCCAGCAGCCAAGTAAACGGTGGAGGGGGTAACACCGGGGAGCTGTTTTTT. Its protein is CASSQVNGGGGNTGELFF.

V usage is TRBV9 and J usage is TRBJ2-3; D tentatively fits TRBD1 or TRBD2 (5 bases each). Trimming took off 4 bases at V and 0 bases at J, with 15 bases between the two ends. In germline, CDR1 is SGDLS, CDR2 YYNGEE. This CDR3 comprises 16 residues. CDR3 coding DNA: TGTGCCAGCAGCTATCCTGGGACCCTTAGCACAGATACGCAGTATTTT. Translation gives CASSYPGTLSTDTQYF.

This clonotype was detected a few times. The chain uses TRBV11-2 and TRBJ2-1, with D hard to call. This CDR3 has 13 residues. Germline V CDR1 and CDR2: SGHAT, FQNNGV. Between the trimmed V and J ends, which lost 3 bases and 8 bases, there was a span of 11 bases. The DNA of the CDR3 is TGTGCCAGCAGCTTGCTGTGGTTCGATGAGCAGTTCTTC. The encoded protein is CASSLLWFDEQFF.

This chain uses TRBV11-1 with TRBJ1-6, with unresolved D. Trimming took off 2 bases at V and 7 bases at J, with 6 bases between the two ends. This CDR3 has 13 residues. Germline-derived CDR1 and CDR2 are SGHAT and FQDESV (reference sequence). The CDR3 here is CASSLMPNSPLHF. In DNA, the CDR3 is TGTGCCAGCAGCTTAATGCCGAATTCACCCCTCCACTTT.

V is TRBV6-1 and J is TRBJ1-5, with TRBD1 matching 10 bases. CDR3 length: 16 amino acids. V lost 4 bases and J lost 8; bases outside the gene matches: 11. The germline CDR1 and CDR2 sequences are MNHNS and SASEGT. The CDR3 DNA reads TGTGCCAGCAGTGTACACGGGACAGGGGTGTGGGAGCCCCAGCATTTT. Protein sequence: CASSVHGTGVWEPQHF.

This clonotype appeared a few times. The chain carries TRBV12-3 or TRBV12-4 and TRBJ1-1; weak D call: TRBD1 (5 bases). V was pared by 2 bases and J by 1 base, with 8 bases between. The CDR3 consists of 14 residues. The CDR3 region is CASSLNQGNTEAFF. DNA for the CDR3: TGTGCCAGCAGTTTAAACCAGGGGAACACTGAAGCTTTCTTT.

CDR3 residues: CAISSKETQYF. The CDR3 DNA reads TGTGCCATCAGTTCGAAAGAGACCCAGTACTTC. The rearrangement joins TRBV10-3 to TRBJ2-5; no definite D call. Germline CDR1 reads ENHRY; CDR2 reads SYGVKD. V shed 5 bases and J shed 3 bases, with 4 bases lying between them. CDR3 length: 11 amino acids.

The CDR3 reads CASSIVSRGAYNEQFF. The CDR3 DNA reads as TGTGCCAGTAGTATAGTTTCGCGGGGGGCCTACAATGAGCAGTTCTTC. The rearrangement links TRBV19 to TRBJ2-1; TRBD2 matches 8 bases. Trimming took 1 base from V and 2 from J; bases not matched to a gene: 4. The CDR3 sequence is 16 residues long. Germline V gene sequence: CDR1 LNHDA, CDR2 SQIVND (reference sequence).

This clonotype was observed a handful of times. Here the CDR3 reads CSVERNMNTEAFF. The CDR3 DNA follows: TGCAGCGTTGAAAGGAATATGAACACTGAAGCTTTCTTT. The chain uses TRBV29-1 and TRBJ1-1; unclear D gene. Trimming left V 2 bases short and J 0 bases short, with 7 bases between. Germline V gene data show CDR1 as SQVTM and CDR2 as ANQGSEA. CDR3 length: 13 amino acids. Based on the CDR3 plus reference TRBV29-1 and TRBJ1-1, the full variable domain is SAVISQKPSRDICQRGTSLTIQCQVDSQVTMMFWYRQQPGQSLTLIATANQGSEATYESGFVIDKFPISRPNLTFSTLTVSNMSPEDSSIYLCSVERNMNTEAFFGQGTRLTVV.

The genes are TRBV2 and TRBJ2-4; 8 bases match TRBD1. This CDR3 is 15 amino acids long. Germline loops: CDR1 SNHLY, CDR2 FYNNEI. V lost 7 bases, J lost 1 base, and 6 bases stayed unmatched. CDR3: CASIDRGLAKNIQYF. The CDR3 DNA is TGTGCCAGCATTGACAGGGGCCTCGCCAAAAACATTCAGTACTTC.

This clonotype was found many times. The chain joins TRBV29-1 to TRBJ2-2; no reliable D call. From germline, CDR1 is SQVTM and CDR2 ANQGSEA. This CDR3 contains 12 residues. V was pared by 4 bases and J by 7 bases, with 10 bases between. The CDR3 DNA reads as TGCAGCGTTGTCTGGGGAAACGGGGAGCTGTTTTTT. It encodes CSVVWGNGELFF.